A selection of T cell receptor beta chains follows, all from one sample in a study of T cells in Graves' hyperthyroidism and ophthalmopathy. TCRdb reprocessed the multiplex PCR reads via MiXCR and lists one record per CDR3 protein. The table lists about 560,000 distinct CDR3 sequences, 16% of them singletons. Sequenced: blood. All receptors derive from a woman aged 18-29 years with Graves' hyperthyroidism. CDR3s include the opening cysteine and the closing phenylalanine or tryptophan. Each record gives: V gene, D gene, CDR3 length, J gene, clone size, CDR3 DNA, CDR3 protein. A D gene is named only where the DNA matches it firmly. The size field is filled for only some rows; it gives once, few, many or a size class.

v_gene: TRBV15
d_gene: -
len: 12
j_gene: TRBJ1-5
abundance: -
CDR3nt: TGTGCCACCAGCAGAACGTCAGGGCCCCAGCATTTT
CDR3aa: CATSRTSGPQHF

v_gene: TRBV10-3
d_gene: -
len: 16
j_gene: TRBJ2-7
abundance: few
CDR3nt: TGTGCCATCAGTGGACTTAAACAGGGTCGTGCCTACGAGCAGTACTTC
CDR3aa: CAISGLKQGRAYEQYF

v_gene: TRBV12-3/TRBV12-4
d_gene: TRBD2
len: 16
j_gene: TRBJ2-5
abundance: many
CDR3nt: TGTGCCAGCAGTTTGGCCAGCGGGGGGGCGGGGAAGACCCAGTACTTC
CDR3aa: CASSLASGGAGKTQYF

v_gene: TRBV4-1
d_gene: -
len: 17
j_gene: TRBJ2-1
abundance: -
CDR3nt: TGCGCCAGCAGCCAAGTTTTCGCGGGATTAGCCTACAATGAGCAGTTCTTC
CDR3aa: CASSQVFAGLAYNEQFF

v_gene: TRBV28
d_gene: -
len: 13
j_gene: TRBJ2-7
abundance: few
CDR3nt: TGTGCCAGCAGTTACCCCTCTAGAGCCGAGCAGTACTTC
CDR3aa: CASSYPSRAEQYF

v_gene: TRBV7-6
d_gene: TRBD2
len: 17
j_gene: TRBJ2-7
abundance: many
CDR3nt: TGTGCCAGCAGCTTAATGCCTAGCGGGAGCTCAGGTTACGAGCAGTACTTC
CDR3aa: CASSLMPSGSSGYEQYF

v_gene: TRBV5-1
d_gene: -
len: 13
j_gene: TRBJ2-7
abundance: few
CDR3nt: TGCGCCAGCAGCTTTGGCCTAGTCGGCGAGCAGTACTTC
CDR3aa: CASSFGLVGEQYF

v_gene: TRBV20-1
d_gene: TRBD2
len: 14
j_gene: TRBJ2-2
abundance: -
CDR3nt: TGCAGTGCAACGGGGGGGCATGGCACCGGGGAGCTGTTTTTT
CDR3aa: CSATGGHGTGELFF

v_gene: TRBV4-3
d_gene: -
len: 15
j_gene: TRBJ2-7
abundance: few
CDR3nt: TGCGCCAGCAGCCAAGATTGGGCGGCTACCTACGAGCAGTACTTC
CDR3aa: CASSQDWAATYEQYF

v_gene: TRBV7-8
d_gene: -
len: 16
j_gene: TRBJ1-3
abundance: many
CDR3nt: TGTGCCAGCAGCTTACTGCTGACGAGTTCTGGAAACACCATATATTTT
CDR3aa: CASSLLLTSSGNTIYF

v_gene: TRBV30
d_gene: TRBD2
len: 15
j_gene: TRBJ2-3
abundance: -
CDR3nt: TGTGCCTGGGCCCGGACTAGCAGCTACAGAGATACGCAGTATTTT
CDR3aa: CAWARTSSYRDTQYF

v_gene: TRBV20-1
d_gene: -
len: 18
j_gene: TRBJ2-3
abundance: -
CDR3nt: TGCAGTGCTAGTAGCCCTTATGGCGGGCAGGAGGGCACAGATACGCAGTATTTT
CDR3aa: CSASSPYGGQEGTDTQYF

v_gene: TRBV12-3/TRBV12-4
d_gene: -
len: 15
j_gene: TRBJ2-7
abundance: many
CDR3nt: TGTGCCAGCAGTTTATACCTTGGGTCAGTCTACGAGCAGTACTTC
CDR3aa: CASSLYLGSVYEQYF

v_gene: TRBV12-5
d_gene: TRBD2
len: 15
j_gene: TRBJ2-7
abundance: -
CDR3nt: TGTGCTAGTGGTTTGACAGCGGGGTTTCCCTACGAGCAGTACTTC
CDR3aa: CASGLTAGFPYEQYF

v_gene: TRBV6-2/TRBV6-3
d_gene: -
len: 16
j_gene: TRBJ1-5
abundance: many
CDR3nt: TGTGCCAGCAGTCAGCCGAACAGGGCGCTCAATCAGCCCCAGCATTTT
CDR3aa: CASSQPNRALNQPQHF

v_gene: TRBV24-1
d_gene: -
len: 15
j_gene: TRBJ1-1
abundance: few
CDR3nt: TGTGCCACCAGTGATTCACCAGGGGCGGGGACTGAAGCTTTCTTT
CDR3aa: CATSDSPGAGTEAFF

v_gene: TRBV6-5
d_gene: TRBD1
len: 18
j_gene: TRBJ1-2
abundance: many
CDR3nt: TGTGCCAGCAGTTACACCGGGACAGGGGCCTATCTGAACTATGGCTACACCTTC
CDR3aa: CASSYTGTGAYLNYGYTF

v_gene: TRBV5-1
d_gene: TRBD2
len: 15
j_gene: TRBJ2-7
abundance: -
CDR3nt: TGCGCCAGCAGCTTGGGACTAGCGGTAACCTACGAGCAGTACTTC
CDR3aa: CASSLGLAVTYEQYF

v_gene: TRBV27
d_gene: TRBD2
len: 15
j_gene: TRBJ2-5
abundance: many
CDR3nt: TGTGCCAGCAGTTTTACCCCGGGAGGGCCCGAGACCCAGTACTTC
CDR3aa: CASSFTPGGPETQYF

v_gene: TRBV6-1
d_gene: -
len: 13
j_gene: TRBJ2-5
abundance: many
CDR3nt: TGTGCCAGCAGCGAGGGGGGGCAAGAGACCCAGTACTTC
CDR3aa: CASSEGGQETQYF

v_gene: TRBV7-8
d_gene: TRBD2
len: 14
j_gene: TRBJ2-1
abundance: many
CDR3nt: TGTGCCAGCACCGGGACTAGCGGGACCCATGAGCAGTTCTTC
CDR3aa: CASTGTSGTHEQFF

v_gene: TRBV5-6
d_gene: -
len: 18
j_gene: TRBJ1-3
abundance: -
CDR3nt: TGTGCCAGCAGCTTGGTTATAGCGGGGATCGTTTCTGGAAACACCATATATTTT
CDR3aa: CASSLVIAGIVSGNTIYF

v_gene: TRBV28
d_gene: -
len: 19
j_gene: TRBJ2-4
abundance: few
CDR3nt: TGTGCCAGCAGTTTAAGGGGTCGGGGTCGAGGGGACGCCAAAAACATTCAGTACTTC
CDR3aa: CASSLRGRGRGDAKNIQYF

v_gene: TRBV19
d_gene: TRBD1
len: 13
j_gene: TRBJ1-5
abundance: -
CDR3nt: TGTGCCACTCCGACAGGGTGCAATCAGCCCCAGCATTTT
CDR3aa: CATPTGCNQPQHF

v_gene: TRBV24-1
d_gene: -
len: 17
j_gene: TRBJ2-3
abundance: few
CDR3nt: TGTGCCACCAGTGATCTGGGACATCCATCTAGCACAGATACGCAGTATTTT
CDR3aa: CATSDLGHPSSTDTQYF

v_gene: TRBV3-1
d_gene: -
len: 17
j_gene: TRBJ2-7
abundance: -
CDR3nt: TGTGCCAGCAGCCAAGGTCCGGCAGTGGGAACGAGGAACGAGCAGTACTTC
CDR3aa: CASSQGPAVGTRNEQYF

v_gene: TRBV30
d_gene: TRBD2
len: 16
j_gene: TRBJ2-7
abundance: few
CDR3nt: TGTGCCTGGGAAAGAGGGACTAGCGTTTTTGGTTACGAGCAGTACTTC
CDR3aa: CAWERGTSVFGYEQYF

v_gene: TRBV27
d_gene: TRBD2
len: 13
j_gene: TRBJ2-2
abundance: few
CDR3nt: TGTGCCAGCCAGCGGGGGAACACCGGGGAGCTGTTTTTT
CDR3aa: CASQRGNTGELFF

v_gene: TRBV27
d_gene: -
len: 15
j_gene: TRBJ1-4
abundance: many
CDR3nt: TGTGCCAGCAGTGCAGGGTGGTCGGAAAATGAAAAACTGTTTTTT
CDR3aa: CASSAGWSENEKLFF

v_gene: TRBV18
d_gene: TRBD2
len: 14
j_gene: TRBJ2-2
abundance: once
CDR3nt: TGTGCCAGCTCACCGGCGGGAGGGACCGGGGAGCTGTTTTTT
CDR3aa: CASSPAGGTGELFF

v_gene: TRBV5-1
d_gene: -
len: 15
j_gene: TRBJ1-2
abundance: few
CDR3nt: TGCGCCAGCAGCTTGGAGGCCGCCCGTAACTATGGCTACACCTTC
CDR3aa: CASSLEAARNYGYTF

v_gene: TRBV20-1
d_gene: -
len: 14
j_gene: TRBJ1-6
abundance: many
CDR3nt: TGCAGTGCAGAGGACAATCAGCTCAATTCACCCCTCCACTTT
CDR3aa: CSAEDNQLNSPLHF

v_gene: TRBV20-1
d_gene: TRBD1
len: 15
j_gene: TRBJ2-3
abundance: many
CDR3nt: TGCAGTGCCCAAGATGGGGACAGGGTCAGTGATACGCAGTATTTT
CDR3aa: CSAQDGDRVSDTQYF

v_gene: TRBV27
d_gene: -
len: 15
j_gene: TRBJ1-1
abundance: few
CDR3nt: TGTGCCAGCAGTCCGCTGGGGGGGCTGAACACTGAAGCTTTCTTT
CDR3aa: CASSPLGGLNTEAFF

v_gene: TRBV7-2
d_gene: -
len: 12
j_gene: TRBJ2-5
abundance: many
CDR3nt: TGTGCCAGCAGCTTTCCGACGGGGACCCAGTACTTC
CDR3aa: CASSFPTGTQYF

v_gene: TRBV19
d_gene: -
len: 14
j_gene: TRBJ1-1
abundance: -
CDR3nt: TGTGCCAGTATGGCCAGGAGAGGAAACACTGAAGCTTTCTTT
CDR3aa: CASMARRGNTEAFF

v_gene: TRBV18
d_gene: -
len: 15
j_gene: TRBJ2-3
abundance: -
CDR3nt: TGTGCCAGCCCACCACCGGCAAGGGAACAAGATACGCAGTATTTT
CDR3aa: CASPPPAREQDTQYF

v_gene: TRBV15
d_gene: TRBD2
len: 18
j_gene: TRBJ2-3
abundance: -
CDR3nt: TGTGCCACCAGCCCTTTGCCCAAAACTAGCGGGCGCACAGATACGCAGTATTTT
CDR3aa: CATSPLPKTSGRTDTQYF

v_gene: TRBV14
d_gene: -
len: 13
j_gene: TRBJ1-1
abundance: many
CDR3nt: TGTGCCAGCAGCCAGTTGGGGGACACTGAAGCTTTCTTT
CDR3aa: CASSQLGDTEAFF

v_gene: TRBV27
d_gene: TRBD1
len: 17
j_gene: TRBJ2-1
abundance: many
CDR3nt: TGTGCCAGCAGTTTATTCCGGACAGGGAATTCCTACAATGAGCAGTTCTTC
CDR3aa: CASSLFRTGNSYNEQFF

v_gene: TRBV7-2
d_gene: TRBD2
len: 14
j_gene: TRBJ2-7
abundance: many
CDR3nt: TGTGCCAGCAGCTCTAGCGGGAGGGTCTACGAGCAGTACTTC
CDR3aa: CASSSSGRVYEQYF

v_gene: TRBV6-6
d_gene: TRBD2
len: 15
j_gene: TRBJ2-1
abundance: many
CDR3nt: TGTGCCAGCAGTTACGTGACTAGCGGGAGTGAGAAGCAGTTCTTC
CDR3aa: CASSYVTSGSEKQFF

v_gene: TRBV2
d_gene: TRBD2
len: 17
j_gene: TRBJ2-2
abundance: -
CDR3nt: TGTGCCAGCAGTACCCCGGGGAGGGATCCGAACACCGGGGAGCTGTTTTTT
CDR3aa: CASSTPGRDPNTGELFF

v_gene: TRBV20-1
d_gene: TRBD1
len: 13
j_gene: TRBJ1-4
abundance: many
CDR3nt: TGCAGTGCCTCGGACAGGGGAGATGAAAAACTGTTTTTT
CDR3aa: CSASDRGDEKLFF

v_gene: TRBV12-3/TRBV12-4
d_gene: TRBD2
len: 18
j_gene: TRBJ2-1
abundance: -
CDR3nt: TGTGCCAGCAGTTTTGGGACTAGCGGGCGGAGCTCCTACAATGAGCAGTTCTTC
CDR3aa: CASSFGTSGRSSYNEQFF

v_gene: TRBV9
d_gene: -
len: 15
j_gene: TRBJ2-1
abundance: -
CDR3nt: TGTGCCAGCAGCGCCCAGGGAAATCTTTACAATGAGCAGTTCTTC
CDR3aa: CASSAQGNLYNEQFF